This TCR beta chain originates from a study of blood T cell repertoires in COVID-19. On the study more broadly: Samples representing acute and convalescent COVID-19 were sourced from the United States, Italy and Spain. PBMCs, B-cell-depleted T cells, or T cells provided the cDNA or gDNA that made up the material.

Per the authors' pipeline: Researchers report that nucleated cell counts were estimated from reference gene primer amplification. Assay: immunoSEQ multiplex PCR; the TCRdb copy retains only in-frame clones and omits some. V, J and clone size are those of that table, while D and trimming were read from the DNA. Found here are about 110,000 clones, less than 75% of them singletons; the top ten hold 1.5% to 2%. The CDR3 loop spans 17 amino acids. Germline V gene sequence: CDR1 SGHNT, CDR2 YENEEA. Germline trimming cut 5 bases from V and 4 bases from J; bases unmatched to any gene: 7. The sample comprised peripheral blood. The rearrangement links TRBV11-3 to TRBJ2-1; TRBD2 aligns across 14 bases. The TCR was taken from a woman between 40 and 50 years old with acute or convalescent COVID-19. This CDR3 is CASSPPGLAGVYNEQFF. CDR3 coding DNA: TGTGCCAGCAGCCCGCCGGGACTAGCGGGGGTATACAATGAGCAGTTCTTC.